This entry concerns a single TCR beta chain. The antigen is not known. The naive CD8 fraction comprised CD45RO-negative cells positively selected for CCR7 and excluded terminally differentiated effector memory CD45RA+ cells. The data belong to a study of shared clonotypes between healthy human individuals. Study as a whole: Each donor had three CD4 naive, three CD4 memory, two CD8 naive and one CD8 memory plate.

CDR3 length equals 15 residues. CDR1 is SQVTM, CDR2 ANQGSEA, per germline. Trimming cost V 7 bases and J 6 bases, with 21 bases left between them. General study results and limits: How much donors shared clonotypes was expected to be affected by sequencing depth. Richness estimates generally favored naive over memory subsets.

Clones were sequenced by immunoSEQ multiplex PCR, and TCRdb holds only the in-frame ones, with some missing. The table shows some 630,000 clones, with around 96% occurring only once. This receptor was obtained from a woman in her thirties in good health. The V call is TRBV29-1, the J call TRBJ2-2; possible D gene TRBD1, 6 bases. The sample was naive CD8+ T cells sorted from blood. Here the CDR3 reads CSAADSRYLPGELFF. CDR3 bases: TGCAGCGCGGCGGACAGTAGATACCTCCCCGGGGAGCTGTTTTTT.